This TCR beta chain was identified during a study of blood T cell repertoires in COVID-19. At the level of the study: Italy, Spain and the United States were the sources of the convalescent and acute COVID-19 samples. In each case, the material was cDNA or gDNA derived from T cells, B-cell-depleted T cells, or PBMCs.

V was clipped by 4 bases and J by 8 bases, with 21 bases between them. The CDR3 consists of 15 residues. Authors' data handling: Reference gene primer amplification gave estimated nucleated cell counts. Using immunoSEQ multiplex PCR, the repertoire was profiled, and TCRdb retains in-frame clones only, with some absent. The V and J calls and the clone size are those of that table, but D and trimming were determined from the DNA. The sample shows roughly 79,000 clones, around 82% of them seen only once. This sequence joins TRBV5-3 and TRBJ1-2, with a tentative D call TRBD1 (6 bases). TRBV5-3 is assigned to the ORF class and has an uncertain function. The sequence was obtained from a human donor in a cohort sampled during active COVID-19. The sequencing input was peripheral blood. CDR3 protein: CARSLPRTGRWGYTF. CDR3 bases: TGTGCCAGAAGCCTCCCCCGAACAGGGCGTTGGGGCTACACCTTC.